Listed below are T cell receptor beta chains from one sample, sequenced in a study of tumor-infiltrating lymphocytes in primary liver carcinoma. TCRdb itself ran the multiplex PCR reads through MiXCR, one entry per CDR3 protein. In the table there are under 200,000 distinct CDR3 sequences, around 81% of which are singletons. The material sequenced was tumor tissue from primary liver carcinoma. These receptor sequences come from a man aged 35-49 years with primary liver carcinoma and hepatitis B virus infection. Both conserved end residues are part of each CDR3. The D gene is left open where the match is weak. Clone size is not always given. Where it is, it says once, few, many or a class for expanded clones.

V gene: TRBV12-3/TRBV12-4
D gene: .
J gene: TRBJ2-7
clone size: .
CDR3 protein: CANNPDSYEQYF
CDR3 DNA: TGTGCCAACAATCCGGACTCCTACGAGCAGTACTTC

V gene: TRBV6-5
D gene: .
J gene: TRBJ2-1
clone size: .
CDR3 protein: CATSAKRAEIYNEQFF
CDR3 DNA: TGTGCCACCAGTGCGAAGCGAGCGGAGATCTACAATGAGCAGTTCTTC

V gene: TRBV11-1
D gene: .
J gene: TRBJ2-1
clone size: few
CDR3 protein: CASSPRVAESYNEQFF
CDR3 DNA: TGTGCTAGCAGCCCCCGGGTGGCGGAGTCCTACAATGAGCAGTTCTTT

V gene: TRBV20-1
D gene: TRBD1
J gene: TRBJ2-4
clone size: .
CDR3 protein: CSALLPGQKNIQYF
CDR3 DNA: TGCAGTGCCCTTTTACCGGGACAGAAAAACATTCAGTACTTC

V gene: TRBV14
D gene: .
J gene: TRBJ2-1
clone size: many
CDR3 protein: CASSPRTVLGYNEQFF
CDR3 DNA: TGTGCCAGCAGCCCTAGGACAGTGTTGGGGTACAATGAGCAGTTCTTC

V gene: TRBV29-1
D gene: .
J gene: TRBJ1-1
clone size: .
CDR3 protein: CSVVWSRGMNTEAFF
CDR3 DNA: TGCAGCGTTGTATGGAGCCGGGGGATGAACACTGAAGCTTTCTTT

V gene: TRBV6-1
D gene: .
J gene: TRBJ2-5
clone size: .
CDR3 protein: CVRSMDLGESQYF
CDR3 DNA: TGTGTCAGAAGCATGGACTTAGGAGAGTCCCAGTACTTC

V gene: TRBV19
D gene: .
J gene: TRBJ1-5
clone size: few
CDR3 protein: CASSPYGGNQPQHF
CDR3 DNA: TGTGCCAGTAGTCCGTATGGGGGGAATCAGCCCCAGCATTTT

V gene: TRBV11-1
D gene: .
J gene: TRBJ1-6
clone size: .
CDR3 protein: CASSRTLLSPLHF
CDR3 DNA: TGTGCCAGCAGCCGGACACTACTTTCACCCCTACACTTT

V gene: TRBV11-2
D gene: .
J gene: TRBJ2-6
clone size: .
CDR3 protein: CASSMGGDWGISLSGANILTF
CDR3 DNA: TGTGCGAGCAGCATGGGGGGAGACTGGGGCATTTCCCTCTCTGGGGCCAACATCCTGACTTTC

V gene: TRBV6-1
D gene: TRBD1
J gene: TRBJ2-5
clone size: once
CDR3 protein: CASSVYVPGQGRETQYF
CDR3 DNA: TGTGCCAGCAGTGTGTACGTTCCCGGACAGGGTCGTGAGACCCAGTACTTC

V gene: TRBV11-3
D gene: TRBD2
J gene: TRBJ2-1
clone size: .
CDR3 protein: CAISTGTSGLYNGQFF
CDR3 DNA: TGTGCCATCAGCACCGGGACTAGTGGGCTATACAATGGGCAGTTCTTC

V gene: TRBV4-1
D gene: .
J gene: TRBJ2-7
clone size: .
CDR3 protein: CVSSQSYQIYEQYF
CDR3 DNA: TGCGTCAGCAGCCAATCATACCAGATCTACGAGCAATACTTC

V gene: TRBV7-2
D gene: TRBD2
J gene: TRBJ2-7
clone size: few
CDR3 protein: CASSLLLTSGRNEQYF
CDR3 DNA: TGTGCCAGCAGCCTGCTCCTGACTAGCGGGAGGAACGAGCAGTACTTC

V gene: TRBV4-1
D gene: TRBD2
J gene: TRBJ2-5
clone size: .
CDR3 protein: CANSSSGGPASGKETQYF
CDR3 DNA: TGTGCCAACAGCTCTTCAGGAGGCCCCGCTAGCGGCAAAGAGACCCAGTACTTC

V gene: TRBV29-1
D gene: .
J gene: TRBJ1-1
clone size: .
CDR3 protein: CSVARGWGMNSEDFF
CDR3 DNA: TGCAGCGTTGCAAGGGGCTGGGGGATGAACTCTGAAGATTTCTTT

V gene: TRBV5-1
D gene: TRBD2
J gene: TRBJ2-5
clone size: .
CDR3 protein: CASGLVLAEETQYF
CDR3 DNA: TGCGCCAGCGGCTTAGTCCTAGCGGAAGAGACCCAGTACTTC

V gene: TRBV6-5
D gene: .
J gene: TRBJ2-1
clone size: .
CDR3 protein: CASSPRTEGEQFF
CDR3 DNA: TGTGCTAGCAGTCCCCGTACGGAGGGTGAGCAGTTCTTC

V gene: TRBV6-6
D gene: .
J gene: TRBJ2-2
clone size: .
CDR3 protein: CAVGETYATGGTEELFF
CDR3 DNA: TGTGCCGTGGGAGAAACTTACGCGACGGGGGGCACCGAGGAGCTGTTTTTT

V gene: TRBV29-1
D gene: TRBD2
J gene: TRBJ2-7
clone size: many
CDR3 protein: CSPPGLGTYEQYF
CDR3 DNA: TGCAGCCCGCCGGGACTAGGTACCTACGAGCAGTACTTC

V gene: TRBV28
D gene: TRBD1
J gene: TRBJ2-2
clone size: .
CDR3 protein: CASRPLQGYGWGLFF
CDR3 DNA: TGTGCCAGCAGACCCTTACAGGGGTACGGCTGGGGGCTGTTTTTT

V gene: TRBV29-1
D gene: .
J gene: TRBJ2-7
clone size: .
CDR3 protein: CSPMGETYEQYF
CDR3 DNA: TGCAGCCCCATGGGGGAGACCTACGAGCAGTACTTC

V gene: TRBV14
D gene: .
J gene: TRBJ1-5
clone size: .
CDR3 protein: CASNQGRDQSQDF
CDR3 DNA: TGTGCCAGCAACCAAGGACGGGATCAGTCCCAGGATTTT

V gene: TRBV4-3
D gene: .
J gene: TRBJ1-5
clone size: .
CDR3 protein: CASSQDLRPDTQHF
CDR3 DNA: TGCGCCAGCAGCCAAGATTTGAGACCAGATACACAGCATTTT

V gene: TRBV11-2
D gene: .
J gene: TRBJ2-4
clone size: .
CDR3 protein: CASSSSAVAKNIQYF
CDR3 DNA: TGTGCCAGCAGCTCATCGGCGGTAGCCAAAAACATTCAGTACTTC

V gene: TRBV11-2
D gene: TRBD1
J gene: TRBJ2-5
clone size: .
CDR3 protein: CVCSLRWTGDQETQYF
CDR3 DNA: TGTGTCTGCAGCTTACGATGGACAGGGGACCAAGAGACCCAGTACTTC

V gene: TRBV6-2/TRBV6-3
D gene: TRBD1
J gene: TRBJ2-3
clone size: .
CDR3 protein: CASGSDRVNQPQYF
CDR3 DNA: TGTGCCAGCGGGTCTGACAGGGTCAATCAGCCCCAGTATTTT

V gene: TRBV5-4
D gene: .
J gene: TRBJ1-1
clone size: .
CDR3 protein: CASSPRGSTEAIF
CDR3 DNA: TGTGCCAGCAGCCCCCGTGGATCGACTGAAGCTATCTTT

V gene: TRBV28
D gene: TRBD1
J gene: TRBJ2-5
clone size: .
CDR3 protein: CASSLFYRQGQEIQNF
CDR3 DNA: TGTGCCAGCAGTTTATTCTACCGACAGGGCCAAGAGATCCAGAACTTC

V gene: TRBV21-1
D gene: .
J gene: TRBJ2-1
clone size: many
CDR3 protein: CASSSRGATDNEQFF
CDR3 DNA: TGTGCCAGCAGCTCCCGGGGCGCGACAGACAATGAGCAGTTCTTC

V gene: TRBV14
D gene: .
J gene: TRBJ2-2
clone size: .
CDR3 protein: CASKRIGWELFF
CDR3 DNA: TGTGCCAGCAAACGGATCGGGTGGGAGCTGTTTTTT

V gene: TRBV6-1
D gene: .
J gene: TRBJ2-2
clone size: once
CDR3 protein: CANSEALLGGANAGELSF
CDR3 DNA: TGTGCCAACAGTGAAGCGCTTCTAGGGGGAGCGAACGCCGGGGAGCTGTCTTTT

V gene: TRBV28
D gene: .
J gene: TRBJ2-1
clone size: .
CDR3 protein: CATERGGLYNEQFF
CDR3 DNA: TGTGCCACCGAGCGTGGGGGTTTATACAATGAGCAATTCTTC

V gene: TRBV29-1
D gene: TRBD2
J gene: TRBJ2-1
clone size: .
CDR3 protein: CGAGTSGFSEQFF
CDR3 DNA: TGCGGCGCGGGGACTAGCGGGTTCAGTGAGCAGTTCTTC

V gene: TRBV29-1
D gene: TRBD2
J gene: TRBJ2-7
clone size: .
CDR3 protein: CSIEDPGGISYEQYF
CDR3 DNA: TGCAGTATTGAAGACCCGGGAGGGATCTCCTACGAGCAGTACTTC

V gene: TRBV6-2/TRBV6-3
D gene: TRBD2
J gene: TRBJ2-7
clone size: .
CDR3 protein: CASSTPTSGGYMQYF
CDR3 DNA: TGTGCCAGTAGCACTCCGACTAGCGGAGGGTACATGCAGTACTTC

V gene: TRBV4-1
D gene: .
J gene: TRBJ2-7
clone size: .
CDR3 protein: CASSTLGGKGYEQYF
CDR3 DNA: TGCGCCAGTAGCACCTTAGGAGGGAAGGGTTACGAGCAGTACTTC

V gene: TRBV11-2
D gene: TRBD1
J gene: TRBJ1-2
clone size: few
CDR3 protein: CASSLDRDYGYTF
CDR3 DNA: TGTGCTAGCAGCCTGGACAGGGACTATGGCTACACCTTC

V gene: TRBV11-2
D gene: .
J gene: TRBJ1-6
clone size: .
CDR3 protein: CASTREYRAYSPLHF
CDR3 DNA: TGTGCCAGCACCCGCGAGTACAGGGCCTATTCACCCCTCCACTTT

V gene: TRBV29-1
D gene: TRBD1
J gene: TRBJ2-7
clone size: .
CDR3 protein: CSVWTGPSYEQYF
CDR3 DNA: TGTAGCGTCTGGACAGGTCCTTCCTACGAGCAGTACTTC

V gene: TRBV6-2/TRBV6-3
D gene: TRBD2
J gene: TRBJ2-1
clone size: once
CDR3 protein: CASGSGLALYNEQLF
CDR3 DNA: TGTGCCAGCGGCTCCGGACTAGCGCTATACAATGAGCAGTTATTC

V gene: TRBV29-1
D gene: .
J gene: TRBJ1-1
clone size: once
CDR3 protein: CSIDPDTEAFF
CDR3 DNA: TGCAGTATTGATCCGGACACTGAAGCTTTCTTT

V gene: TRBV12-3/TRBV12-4
D gene: .
J gene: TRBJ2-1
clone size: .
CDR3 protein: CASSLRLSEFF
CDR3 DNA: TGTGCCAGTAGTTTAAGACTATCGGAGTTCTTC

V gene: TRBV7-8
D gene: .
J gene: TRBJ1-1
clone size: many
CDR3 protein: CASSLEQSRGAFF
CDR3 DNA: TGTGCCAGCAGCTTAGAGCAGAGCCGAGGGGCTTTCTTT

V gene: TRBV7-2
D gene: .
J gene: TRBJ1-4
clone size: .
CDR3 protein: CASSLGNPGEKLFF
CDR3 DNA: TGTGCCAGCAGTTTGGGAAATCCCGGTGAAAAACTGTTTTTT

V gene: TRBV4-2
D gene: .
J gene: TRBJ2-7
clone size: .
CDR3 protein: CASSREAHEQHF
CDR3 DNA: TGTGCCAGCAGCCGAGAGGCCCACGAGCAGCATTTC

V gene: TRBV29-1
D gene: TRBD2
J gene: TRBJ2-3
clone size: few
CDR3 protein: CSAQRGDTDTQYF
CDR3 DNA: TGCAGCGCCCAGCGGGGGGACACTGATACGCAGTATTTT

V gene: TRBV30
D gene: .
J gene: TRBJ2-2
clone size: many
CDR3 protein: CAWTSVGSRGTGELFF
CDR3 DNA: TGTGCCTGGACCAGTGTGGGGAGCAGAGGCACCGGGGAGCTGTTTTTT

V gene: TRBV11-2
D gene: TRBD1
J gene: TRBJ1-4
clone size: .
CDR3 protein: CASSLDQTGIEKLFF
CDR3 DNA: TGTGCTAGCAGCTTAGACCAGACAGGGATTGAAAAACTGTTTTTT

V gene: TRBV12-3/TRBV12-4
D gene: TRBD1
J gene: TRBJ1-1
clone size: .
CDR3 protein: CTSVRQGYTEAFF
CDR3 DNA: TGTACCAGCGTGAGACAGGGCTACACTGAAGCTTTCTTT

V gene: TRBV5-1
D gene: .
J gene: TRBJ1-1
clone size: .
CDR3 protein: CANSLVGRARTEAFF
CDR3 DNA: TGCGCCAACAGCTTGGTCGGAAGGGCAAGGACTGAAGCTTTCTTT

V gene: TRBV11-3
D gene: .
J gene: TRBJ1-2
clone size: .
CDR3 protein: CAISPTGLSSSHSGYTF
CDR3 DNA: TGTGCCATCAGCCCAACGGGACTGTCCTCATCCCACTCCGGTTACACCTTC